This TCR beta chain was identified during a study of glioma-infiltrating T cells after dendritic cell vaccination. Input was approximately 2 ug genomic DNA, or all available if less. The PCR used 60 V beta and 13 J beta primers. The assay was immunoSEQ multiplex PCR, and TCRdb's table has in-frame clones only and misses some. The data contain roughly 100,000 clones, nearly 90% of them seen just once; the ten biggest clones take up 2.7%. Points on this clone: Its antigen remains unknown.

Documented time point: after dendritic cell vaccination, including at tumor progression/relapse. None of the glioblastoma patients had an isocitrate dehydrogenase mutation. CDR1 and CDR2 (germline): SEHNR, FQNEAQ (reference sequence). The CDR3 has 14 residues. V shed 5 bases, J shed 2 bases, and the junction held 3 bases outside the gene matches. General study points: Higher TCR clonality did not directly relate to longer survival.

The sequenced sample was blood, obtained after dendritic cell vaccination. The gene calls are TRBV7-9 and TRBJ2-7; TRBD1 aligns across 10 bases. The receptor was isolated from a human donor with glioblastoma. DNA of the CDR3: TGTGCCAGCAGCCGCGGGACAGGGGCCTACGAGCAGTACTTC. It codes for CASSRGTGAYEQYF. Full variable domain (remainder filled in from reference TRBV7-9 and TRBJ2-7): DTGVSQNPRHKITKRGQNVTFRCDPISEHNRLYWYRQTLGQGPEFLTYFQNEAQLEKSRLLSDRFSAERPKGSFSTLEIQRTEQGDSAMYLCASSRGTGAYEQYFGPGTRLTVT.